Below, 14 T cell receptor beta chains from the same sample are listed, as sequenced in a study of shared clonotypes between healthy human individuals. Naive CD8 cells were CD45RO-negative, positively selected for CCR7, excluding terminally differentiated effector memory CD45RA+ cells. Assay: immunoSEQ multiplex PCR; the TCRdb copy retains only in-frame clones and omits some. The table includes around 2,000,000 clones, about 95% detected once. The sample consisted of naive CD8+ T cells sorted from blood. The receptor source for this set is a man between 18 and 35 years old in good health.

The chain carries TRBV6-1 and TRBJ2-5, with D possibly matching TRBD2 (6 bases). The CDR3 consists of 14 residues. The V end lost 3 bases, the J end lost 5 bases, and 13 bases lay between the germline ends. CDR1 and CDR2 (germline): MNHNS, SASEGT. CDR3 nucleotide sequence: TGTGCCAGCAGTGACCGGGGAGGCTTGGAGACCCAGTACTTC. Amino acids: CASSDRGGLETQYF.

This clone was seen only once. The chain is built from TRBV7-6 and TRBJ2-3, with 9 bases that match TRBD2. Germline CDR1 reads SGHVS; CDR2 reads FNYEAQ. The CDR3 is made up of 15 amino acids. V was pared by 4 bases and J by 4 bases, with 6 bases of the junction left unmatched. The CDR3 sequence is CASSSGAGGPDTQYF. DNA of the CDR3: TGTGCCAGCAGCTCCGGCGCGGGGGGGCCAGATACGCAGTATTTT.

This clone was seen only once. This rearrangement joins TRBV2 to TRBJ1-4, with D unresolved. Between the trimmed V and J ends, which lost 2 bases and 5 bases, there was a span of 9 bases. This CDR3 contains 14 residues. In germline, CDR1 is SNHLY, CDR2 FYNNEI. In nucleotides, the CDR3 is TGTGCCAGCAGTGAATCAAGGGTAAATGAAAAACTGTTTTTT. This encodes CASSESRVNEKLFF.

The gene calls are TRBV5-4 and TRBJ2-5; the match to TRBD2 covers 8 bases. The CDR3 extends over 14 amino acids. CDR1 is SGHNT, CDR2 YYREEE, per germline (reference sequence). Germline trimming cut 4 bases from V and 2 bases from J; bases unmatched to any gene: 4. DNA for the CDR3: TGTGCCAGCAGCATAGCGGGGCCGCAAGAGACCCAGTACTTC. Protein sequence: CASSIAGPQETQYF.

This chain connects TRBV4-3 to TRBJ1-3; D gene unclear. This CDR3 contains 13 residues. From germline, CDR1 is LGHNA and CDR2 YSLEER. V was clipped by 3 bases and J by 7 bases, with 10 bases between them. This CDR3 reads CASSHGTMNTIYF. For the CDR3, the DNA is TGCGCCAGCAGCCACGGTACGATGAACACCATATATTTT.

V usage is TRBV14 and J usage is TRBJ1-2; D call uncertain. Germline CDR1 reads SGHDN; CDR2 reads FVKESK. This CDR3 comprises 15 residues. V was pared by 2 bases and J by 3 bases, with 13 bases between. The DNA for the CDR3 is TGTGCCAGCAGCCAATATGAGTACCCTGACTATGGCTACACCTTC. Residues: CASSQYEYPDYGYTF.

The chain is built from TRBV7-9 and TRBJ2-2, with D uncertain. This CDR3 region has 13 residues. Germline loops: CDR1 SEHNR, CDR2 FQNEAQ (reference sequence). V shed 3 bases and J shed 4 bases, with 6 bases lying between them. CDR3 in amino acids: CASSFGATGELFF. The CDR3 DNA sequence: TGTGCCAGCAGCTTTGGAGCCACCGGGGAGCTGTTTTTT.

This sequence joins TRBV15 and TRBJ1-2, with D hard to call. Germline V lookup: CDR1 LNHNV, CDR2 YYDKDF (reference sequence). The ends were cut back, 4 bases at V and 7 bases at J, with 16 bases in the middle. CDR3 length: 14 residues. In nucleotides, the CDR3 is TGTGCCACCAGCACAGTTGGCCAGGCCGCTGGCTACACCTTC. Translated, it gives CATSTVGQAAGYTF.

Concerning this clone itself: The sample carries other DNA sequences with the same CDR3. The chain recombines TRBV5-8 with TRBJ2-5; the match to TRBD1 covers 7 bases. The junction had 3 bases not matched to a gene; V was cut back by 4 bases and J by 3 bases. The CDR3 is made up of 13 amino acids. Germline V gives CDR1 SGHTS, CDR2 YDEGEE. CDR3 sequence (DNA): TGTGCCAGCAGCCTAGACAGGGAAGAGACCCAGTACTTC. It is translated as CASSLDREETQYF.

V and J are TRBV9 and TRBJ2-3; 9 nucleotides line up with TRBD1. In germline, CDR1 is SGDLS, CDR2 YYNGEE. V was clipped by 3 bases and J by 4 bases; unmatched bases: 9. The CDR3 is 16 residues long. The CDR3 region has the DNA TGTGCCAGCAGCGAGAACCGGGACAGGGTCGCAGATACGCAGTATTTT. Translating it yields CASSENRDRVADTQYF. Supplemented by reference TRBV9 and TRBJ2-3, the full variable domain reads DSGVTQTPKHLITATGQRVTLRCSPRSGDLSVYWYQQSLDQGLQFLIQYYNGEERAKGNILERFSAQQFPDLHSELNLSSLELGDSALYFCASSENRDRVADTQYFGPGTRLTVL.

The chain uses TRBV10-3 and TRBJ2-7; 7 bases line up with TRBD1. The trim removed 2 bases at V and 0 bases at J, leaving 10 bases unmatched. This CDR3 contains 17 residues. Germline V lookup: CDR1 ENHRY, CDR2 SYGVKD. The CDR3 region is CAISENPLDRASYEQYF. The CDR3 DNA follows: TGTGCCATCAGTGAGAATCCCCTCGACAGGGCCTCCTACGAGCAGTACTTC.

The J gene is TRBJ1-1, the V gene TRBV5-6; TRBD1 matches at 10 bases. CDR1 and CDR2 (germline): SGHDT, YYEEEE. The CDR3 consists of 18 residues. The V and J ends lost 4 bases and 0 bases, in that order; junction bases with no gene match: 12. The CDR3 DNA follows: TGTGCCAGCAGCCCCGACGGGACAGGGGCTACAATGAACACTGAAGCTTTCTTT. Protein: CASSPDGTGATMNTEAFF. The full variable domain, rest sourced from reference TRBV5-6 and TRBJ1-1, is DAGVTQSPTHLIKTRGQQVTLRCSPKSGHDTVSWYQQALGQGPQFIFQYYEEEERQRGNFPDRFSGHQFPNYSSELNVNALLLGDSALYLCASSPDGTGATMNTEAFFGQGTRLTVV.

The J gene is TRBJ1-1, the V gene TRBV4-1; 7 bases align to TRBD1. Germline V gene lookup returns CDR1 MGHRA and CDR2 YSYEKL. J was trimmed by 6 bases and V by 1 base; bases with no gene match: 2. This CDR3 region has 13 residues. CDR3 sequence: CASSQAGTAEAFF. The CDR3 DNA sequence: TGCGCCAGCAGCCAAGCCGGGACAGCTGAAGCTTTCTTT.

The gene calls are TRBV11-2 and TRBJ2-1; the D is unclear. Looked up from germline, CDR1 is SGHAT and CDR2 is FQNNGV. Trimming removed 10 bases at V and 6 bases at J, with 16 bases between. The CDR3 consists of 13 residues. The DNA for the CDR3 is TGTGCCACCTCCGAGACTCCCCTCAATGAGCAGTTCTTC. Translating it yields CATSETPLNEQFF.